This T cell receptor beta chain was sequenced for a study of cytomegalovirus exposure and HLA in healthy donors. Notes on the study in general: Accurate prediction of HLA-A and HLA-B alleles (for most subjects) was reportedly achieved from TCR beta sequences. A previous analysis found most TCR beta V segments productive roughly 90% or roughly 30% of the time. A later analysis associated some 18,000 TCR beta sequences with HLA alleles at a 0.05 false discovery rate.

Vbeta (60) and Jbeta (13) primers were used in the PCR. Measured with immunoSEQ multiplex PCR; TCRdb has only the in-frame clones, and not every one. The repertoire holds 250,000 to 300,000 clones, with 80% to 90% as singletons. Points on this clone: The target antigen is unknown.

CDR1 SGHTA and CDR2 FQGNSA come from the germline V gene. This CDR3 has 14 amino acids. The junction had 4 bases not matched to a gene; V was cut back by 7 bases and J by 2 bases. Sequencing was carried out using PBMCs. This sequence was found in a woman aged 40 to 50 in good health and CMV-seropositive. The chain joins TRBV7-2 to TRBJ2-7, with TRBD1 identical over 11 bases. The CDR3 reads CASTRDRGAYEQYF. The CDR3 region has the DNA TGTGCCAGCACCCGGGACAGGGGGGCCTACGAGCAGTACTTC.